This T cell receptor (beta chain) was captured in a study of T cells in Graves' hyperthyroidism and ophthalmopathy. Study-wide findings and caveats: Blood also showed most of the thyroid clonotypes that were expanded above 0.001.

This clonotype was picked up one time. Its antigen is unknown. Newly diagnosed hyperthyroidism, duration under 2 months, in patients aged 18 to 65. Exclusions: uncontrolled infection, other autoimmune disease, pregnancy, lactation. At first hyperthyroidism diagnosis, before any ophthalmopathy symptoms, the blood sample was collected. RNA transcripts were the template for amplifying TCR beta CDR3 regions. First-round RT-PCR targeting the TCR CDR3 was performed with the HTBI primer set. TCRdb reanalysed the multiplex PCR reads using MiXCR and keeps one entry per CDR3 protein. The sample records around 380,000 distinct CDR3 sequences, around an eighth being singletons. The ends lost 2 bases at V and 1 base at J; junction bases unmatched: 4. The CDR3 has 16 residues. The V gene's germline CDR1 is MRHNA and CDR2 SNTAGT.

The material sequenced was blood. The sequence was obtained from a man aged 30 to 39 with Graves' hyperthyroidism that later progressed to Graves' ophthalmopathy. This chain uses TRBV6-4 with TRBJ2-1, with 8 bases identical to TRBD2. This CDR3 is CASSDIGGASYNEQFF. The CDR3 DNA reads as TGTGCCAGCAGTGACATCGGGGGGGCGTCCTACAATGAGCAGTTCTTC.